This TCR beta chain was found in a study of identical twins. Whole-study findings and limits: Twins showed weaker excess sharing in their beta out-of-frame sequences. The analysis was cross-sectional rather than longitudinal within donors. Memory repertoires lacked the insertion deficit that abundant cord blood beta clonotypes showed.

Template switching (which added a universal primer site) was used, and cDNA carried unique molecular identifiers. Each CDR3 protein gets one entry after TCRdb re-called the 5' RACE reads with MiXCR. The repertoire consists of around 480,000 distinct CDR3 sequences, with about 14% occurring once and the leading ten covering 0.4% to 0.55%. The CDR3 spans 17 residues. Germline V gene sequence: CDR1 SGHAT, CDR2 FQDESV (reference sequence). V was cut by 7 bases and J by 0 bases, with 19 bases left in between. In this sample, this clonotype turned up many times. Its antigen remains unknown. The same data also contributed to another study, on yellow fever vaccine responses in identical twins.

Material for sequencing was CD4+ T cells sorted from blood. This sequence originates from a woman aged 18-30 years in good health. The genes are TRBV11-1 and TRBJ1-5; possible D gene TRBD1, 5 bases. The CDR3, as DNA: TGTGCCAGCACCCCGCCGCCGACAGACCTTAGCAATCAGCCCCAGCATTTT. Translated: CASTPPPTDLSNQPQHF.